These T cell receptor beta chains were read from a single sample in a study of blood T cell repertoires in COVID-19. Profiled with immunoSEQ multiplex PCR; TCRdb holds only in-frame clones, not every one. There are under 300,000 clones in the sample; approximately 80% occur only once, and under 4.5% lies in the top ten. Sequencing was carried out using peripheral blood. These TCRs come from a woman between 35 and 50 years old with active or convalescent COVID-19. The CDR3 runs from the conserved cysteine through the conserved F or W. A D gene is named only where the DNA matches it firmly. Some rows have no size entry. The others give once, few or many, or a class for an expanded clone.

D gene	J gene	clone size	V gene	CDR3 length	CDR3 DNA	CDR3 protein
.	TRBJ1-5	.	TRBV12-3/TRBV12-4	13	TGTGCCAGCAGTTTAGCGCACGGGCAGCCCCAGCATTTT	CASSLAHGQPQHF
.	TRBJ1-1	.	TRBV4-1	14	TGCGCCAGCAGCTCCCTGGTCGGGTACACTGAAGCTTTCTTT	CASSSLVGYTEAFF
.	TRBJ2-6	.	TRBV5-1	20	TGCGCCAGCAGCTTGCGGTTATGGGGGGAAGCGATCTCTGGGGCCAACGTCCTGACTTTC	CASSLRLWGEAISGANVLTF
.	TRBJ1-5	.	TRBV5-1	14	TGCGCCAGCAGCTTGGACGGGGGTGATCAGCCCCAGCATTTT	CASSLDGGDQPQHF
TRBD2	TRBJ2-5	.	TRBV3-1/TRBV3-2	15	TGTGCCAGCAGCGTTAGCGGGGGGGCCTTTGAGACCCAGTACTTC	CASSVSGGAFETQYF
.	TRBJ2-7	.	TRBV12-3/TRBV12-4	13	TGTGCCAGCAGCCCGGAGGGGCGAGTGGAGGAGTACTTC	CASSPEGRVEEYF
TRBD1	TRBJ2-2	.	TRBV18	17	TGTGCCAGCTCACCACCAATAGGACAGGGTAACACCGGGGAGCTGTTTTTT	CASSPPIGQGNTGELFF
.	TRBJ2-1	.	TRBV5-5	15	TGTGCCAGCAGCCCGACTGGACTCTCCTACAATGAGCAGTTCTTC	CASSPTGLSYNEQFF
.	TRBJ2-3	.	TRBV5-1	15	TGCGCCAGCAGTCGAACAGGGAGGGGCGTGGATACGCAGTATTTT	CASSRTGRGVDTQYF
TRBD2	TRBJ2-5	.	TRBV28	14	TGTGCCACCGTCCTGCTAGCGGGGCAAGAGACCCAGTACTTC	CATVLLAGQETQYF
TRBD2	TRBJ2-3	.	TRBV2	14	TGTGCCAGCCCAACGGGGGGACCGCGGGATACGCAGTATTTT	CASPTGGPRDTQYF
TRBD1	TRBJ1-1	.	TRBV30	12	TGTGCCTGGGGGACAGGCGGCACTGAAGCTTTCTTT	CAWGTGGTEAFF
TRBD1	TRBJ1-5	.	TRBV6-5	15	TGTGCCAGCAGCTTTGACAGGGGCCCGGATCAGCCCCAGCATTTT	CASSFDRGPDQPQHF
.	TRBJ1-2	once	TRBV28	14	TGTGCCAGCAGTTTAGGCACCGGGACAAGGGGCTACACCTTC	CASSLGTGTRGYTF
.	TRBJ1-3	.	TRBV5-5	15	TGTGCCAGCAGCTTGTCGCCAGAATGGGGAAACACCATATATTTT	CASSLSPEWGNTIYF
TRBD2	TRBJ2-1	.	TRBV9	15	TGTGCCAGCAGCCCGAGACTAGCGGGGTACAATGAGCAGTTCTTC	CASSPRLAGYNEQFF
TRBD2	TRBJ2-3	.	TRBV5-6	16	TGTGCCAGCAGTATCTCTAGCGGGGGGGCTCTAAATACGCAGTATTTT	CASSISSGGALNTQYF
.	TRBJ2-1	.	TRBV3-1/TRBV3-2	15	TGTGCCAGCAGCCAAGAGGGACAAGGCTTTTATGAGCAGTTCTTC	CASSQEGQGFYEQFF
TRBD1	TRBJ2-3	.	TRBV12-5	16	TGTGCTAGTGGGCCCCTCGGACAGGGGGTTTATGATACGCAGTATTTT	CASGPLGQGVYDTQYF
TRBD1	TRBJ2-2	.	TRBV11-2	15	TGTGCCAGCAGCTTATTTAAGGGGGCTACCGGGGAGCTGTTTTTT	CASSLFKGATGELFF
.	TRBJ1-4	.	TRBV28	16	TGTGCCAGCAGTCGAACGGACACTACAACTAATGAAAAACTGTTTTTT	CASSRTDTTTNEKLFF
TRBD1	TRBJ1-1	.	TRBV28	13	TGTGCCAGCAGTTTCGCGACAGGGGGTGAAGCTTTCTTT	CASSFATGGEAFF
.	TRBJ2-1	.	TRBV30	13	TGTGCCTGGAGCCTAAGCTCCTACAATGAGCAGTTCTTC	CAWSLSSYNEQFF
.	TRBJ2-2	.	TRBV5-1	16	TGCGCCAGCAGCTTGGGATTGGGGGCCTACACCGGGGAGCTGTTTTTT	CASSLGLGAYTGELFF
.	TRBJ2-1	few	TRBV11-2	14	TGTGCCAGCAGCCTGGCGCGGAGTAACAATGAGCAGTTCTTC	CASSLARSNNEQFF
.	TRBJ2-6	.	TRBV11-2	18	TGTGCCAGCAGCTCTAGAGGCCGAACCATCTCTGGGGCCAACGTCCTGACTTTC	CASSSRGRTISGANVLTF
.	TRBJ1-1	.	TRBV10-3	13	TGTGCCATCAGTGACCCGACAGGAACCGAAGCTTTCTTT	CAISDPTGTEAFF
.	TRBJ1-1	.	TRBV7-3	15	TGTGCCAGCAGCTTAAGGGAGGCAGAGAACACTGAAGCTTTCTTT	CASSLREAENTEAFF
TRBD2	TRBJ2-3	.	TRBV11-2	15	TGTGCCAGCAGCTTGGGCGGGGGGGCAGAAGATACGCAGTATTTT	CASSLGGGAEDTQYF
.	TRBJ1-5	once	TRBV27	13	TGTGCCAGCAGTCCCCTGAGGGATCAGCCCCAGCATTTT	CASSPLRDQPQHF
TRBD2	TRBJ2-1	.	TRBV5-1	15	TGCGCCAGCAGCCAGGACGGCGGGGGCTACAATGAGCAGTTCTTC	CASSQDGGGYNEQFF
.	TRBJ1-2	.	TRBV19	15	TGTGCCAGTAGTCCCTTCACGGGGGGGAACTATGGCTACACCTTC	CASSPFTGGNYGYTF
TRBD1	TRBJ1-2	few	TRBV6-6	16	TGTGCCAGCAGCAAAGTCCGGCAGGGGGATAACTATGGCTACACCTTC	CASSKVRQGDNYGYTF
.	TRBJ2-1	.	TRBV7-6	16	TGTGCCAGCAGGTCTGCTGGCGGAAGCTCCTACAATGAGCAGTTCTTC	CASRSAGGSSYNEQFF
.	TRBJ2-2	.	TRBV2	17	TGTGCCAGCAGTGAGTCACAGCCTCGCCTGAACACCGGGGAGCTGTTTTTT	CASSESQPRLNTGELFF
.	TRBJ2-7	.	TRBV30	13	TGTGCCTGGGATCCCGACAGAACCTACGAGCAGTACTTC	CAWDPDRTYEQYF
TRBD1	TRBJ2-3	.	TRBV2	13	TGTGCCAGCAGAGACAGGGTTGCAGATACGCAGTATTTT	CASRDRVADTQYF
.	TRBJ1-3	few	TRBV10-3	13	TGTGCCGGAGCCTCGGGGTCCGGAAACACCATATATTTT	CAGASGSGNTIYF
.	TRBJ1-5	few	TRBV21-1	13	TGTGCCAGCAGCAAAGGTTTGGGAGAGCCCCAGCATTTT	CASSKGLGEPQHF
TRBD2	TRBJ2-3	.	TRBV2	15	TGTGCCCGCGAGGGGACTAGCGGGGGGGGTCGTACGCAGTATTTT	CAREGTSGGGRTQYF
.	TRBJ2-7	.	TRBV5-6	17	TGTGCCAGCAGCTTGGCCTACTTAGGGGGTACCATCTACGAGCAGTACTTC	CASSLAYLGGTIYEQYF
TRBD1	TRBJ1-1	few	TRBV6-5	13	TGTGCCAGCAGGGGACAGGGGAAGACTGAAGCTTTCTTT	CASRGQGKTEAFF
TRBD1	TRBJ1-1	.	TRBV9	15	TGTGCCAGCAGCGCAACAGGACAGGGCGACACTGAAGCTTTCTTT	CASSATGQGDTEAFF
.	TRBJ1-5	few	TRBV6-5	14	TGTGCCAGCAGTCCCAGGCCAGGTAAGCAGCCCCAGCATTTT	CASSPRPGKQPQHF
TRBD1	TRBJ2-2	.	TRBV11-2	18	TGTGCCAGCAGCTTACGAGGGCAGGGGGCGGGCAACACCGGGGAGCTGTTTTTT	CASSLRGQGAGNTGELFF
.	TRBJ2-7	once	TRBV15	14	TGTGCCACATCTCACGGCGGGGCCCCCTACGAGCAGTACTTC	CATSHGGAPYEQYF
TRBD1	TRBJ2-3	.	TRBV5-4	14	TGTGCCAGCAGCCGTGACAGGGGTGCTGATACGCAGTATTTT	CASSRDRGADTQYF
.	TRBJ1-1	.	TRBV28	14	TGTGCCAGCAGTTCCCACGGACAGCTCACTGAAGCTTTCTTT	CASSSHGQLTEAFF
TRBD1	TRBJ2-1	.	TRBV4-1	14	TGCGCCAGCAGCCTGGGACAGGGCACCAGTGAGCAGTTCTTC	CASSLGQGTSEQFF
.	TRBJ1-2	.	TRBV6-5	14	TGTGCCAGCAGAAGAAGTACCTCAGGCTATGGCTACACCTTC	CASRRSTSGYGYTF
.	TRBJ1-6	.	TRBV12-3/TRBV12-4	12	TGTGCCAGCAGTTTTTCAGGTTCACCCCTCCACTTT	CASSFSGSPLHF
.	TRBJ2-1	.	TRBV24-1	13	TGTGCCACCAAGGGGGGGGGCCGCGGTGAGCAGTTCTTC	CATKGGGRGEQFF